These T cell receptor beta chains were read from a single sample in a study of blood T cell repertoires in COVID-19. The table came from immunoSEQ multiplex PCR; TCRdb's copy has only in-frame clones and leaves some out. Of some 160,000 clones listed, more than 65% are singletons. Material for sequencing was peripheral blood. All receptors come from a man aged 65-85 years with active or convalescent COVID-19. CDR3s include the opening cysteine and the closing phenylalanine or tryptophan.

CDR3 | V
CASSQETGNNQPQHF | TRBV4-1
CASSFDTRFYGYTF | TRBV6-2/TRBV6-3
CASRIRTGTVLEAFF | TRBV28
CASSVRPAADTQYF | TRBV9
CASSLTAGGRAGELFF | TRBV7-3
CSAGGRDRVAGELFF | TRBV29-1
CASSYGKTVEQFF | TRBV6-2/TRBV6-3
CASLLAGTEAFF | TRBV28
CASRRDRDYGYTF | TRBV2
CASSLPTGSVDNEQFF | TRBV7-2
CASRGTGGSGTEAFF | TRBV3-1/TRBV3-2
CSASGEIGELFF | TRBV20-1
CASSAQGTNEKLFF | TRBV9
CASSTSGTGVSLSSYNEQFF | TRBV28
CASSPGGYPLEQYF | TRBV11-2
CSVLPPQAKGGELFF | TRBV29-1
CASSYRGLNEKLFF | TRBV5-4